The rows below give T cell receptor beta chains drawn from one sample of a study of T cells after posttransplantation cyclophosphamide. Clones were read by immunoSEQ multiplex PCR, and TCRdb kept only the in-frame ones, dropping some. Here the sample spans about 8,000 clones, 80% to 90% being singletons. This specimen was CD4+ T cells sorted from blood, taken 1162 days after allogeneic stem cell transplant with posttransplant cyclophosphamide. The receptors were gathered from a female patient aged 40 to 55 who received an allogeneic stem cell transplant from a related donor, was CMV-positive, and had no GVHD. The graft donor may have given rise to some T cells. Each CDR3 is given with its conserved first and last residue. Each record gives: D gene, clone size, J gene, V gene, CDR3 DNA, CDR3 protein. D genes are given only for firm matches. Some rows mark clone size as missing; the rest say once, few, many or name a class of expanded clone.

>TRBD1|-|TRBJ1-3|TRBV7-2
TGTGCCAGCAGCCTAAGACAGGGGAACACCATATATTTT
CASSLRQGNTIYF
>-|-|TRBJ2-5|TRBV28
TGTGCCAGCAGGAATGTGGTCCAAGAGGCCCAGTACTTC
CASRNVVQEAQYF
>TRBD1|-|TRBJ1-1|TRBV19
TGTGCCAGTAGTATGCGGACAGGGCCGATTGAAGCTTTCTTT
CASSMRTGPIEAFF
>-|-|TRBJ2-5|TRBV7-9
TGTGCCAGCAGCCACGGGGAGTACCAAGAGACCCAGTACTTC
CASSHGEYQETQYF
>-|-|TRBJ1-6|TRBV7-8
TGTGCCAGCAGCTTAGAAGGCGGATTGAGCTCCTATAATTCACCCCTCCACTTT
CASSLEGGLSSYNSPLHF
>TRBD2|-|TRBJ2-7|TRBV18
TGTGCCAGCTCACCACGTCAGCTAGCGGGGGGGAGCTCCTACGAGCAGTACTTC
CASSPRQLAGGSSYEQYF
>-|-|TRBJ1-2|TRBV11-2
TGTGCCAGCAGCTTAATCGGCGGCCGCCAGTCTAACTATGGCTACACCTTC
CASSLIGGRQSNYGYTF
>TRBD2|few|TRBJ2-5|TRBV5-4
TGTGCCAGCAGCCCCGGGACTAGCGGGGGGGCCGGGGAGACCCAGTACTTC
CASSPGTSGGAGETQYF
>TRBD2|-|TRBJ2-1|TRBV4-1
TGCGCCAGCAGCGGACTAGCGGCAACGAATGAGCAGTTCTTC
CASSGLAATNEQFF
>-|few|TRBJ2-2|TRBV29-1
TGCAGCGCTCGTACTACTAGCACCGGGGAGCTGTTTTTT
CSARTTSTGELFF
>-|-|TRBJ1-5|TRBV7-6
TGTGCCAGCAGCGCCCGGGTTGGCAATCAGCCCCAGCATTTT
CASSARVGNQPQHF
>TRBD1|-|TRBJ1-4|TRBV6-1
TGTGCCAGCAAGACAGGGAACCTTAATGAAAAACTGTTTTTT
CASKTGNLNEKLFF
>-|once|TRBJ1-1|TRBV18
TGTGCCAGCTCACCCCTCCCACAGTCTTCCACGAACACTGAAGCTTTCTTT
CASSPLPQSSTNTEAFF
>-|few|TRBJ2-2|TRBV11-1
TGTGCCAGCAGCCCTACCCGAGGGGGCGGGGAGCTGTTTTTT
CASSPTRGGGELFF
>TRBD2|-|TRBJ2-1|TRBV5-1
TGCGCCAGCAGCTTGGGTCGGGGGGGCCGTAGTGAGCAGTTCTTC
CASSLGRGGRSEQFF
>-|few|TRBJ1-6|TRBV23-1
TGCGCCAGCAGTCTGACGGGGAGCCGTAGCTCCTATAATTCACCCCTCCACTTT
CASSLTGSRSSYNSPLHF
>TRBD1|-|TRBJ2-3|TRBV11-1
TGTGCCAGCAGCGAACGGACAGGGTCTAATCCGCAGTATTTT
CASSERTGSNPQYF
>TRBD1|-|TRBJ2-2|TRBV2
TGTGCCAGCAGTGCGCGAACAGGGGCTATCACCGGGGAGCTGTTTTTT
CASSARTGAITGELFF
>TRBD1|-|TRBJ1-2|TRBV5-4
TGTGCCAGCAGCCTCATACAGGGGACTAACTATGGCTACACCTTC
CASSLIQGTNYGYTF
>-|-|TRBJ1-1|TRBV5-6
TGTGCCAGCAGCTTGACAGTGAACACTGAAGCTTTCTTT
CASSLTVNTEAFF
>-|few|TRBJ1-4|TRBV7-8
TGTGCCAGCAGCTTAGAACACACTGAAAAACTGTTTTTT
CASSLEHTEKLFF
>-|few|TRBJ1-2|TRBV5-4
TGTGCCAGCAGCCCTGGAGGGGTGGGCTATGGCTACACCTTC
CASSPGGVGYGYTF
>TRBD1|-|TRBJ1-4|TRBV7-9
TGTGCCAGCAGCTTGGGGCAGACAGGGTCCAATGAAAAACTGTTTTTT
CASSLGQTGSNEKLFF
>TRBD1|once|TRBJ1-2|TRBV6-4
TGTGCCAGCAGTGCTACGGACAGGGGGCATGGCTACACCTTC
CASSATDRGHGYTF
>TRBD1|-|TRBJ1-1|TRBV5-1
TGCGCCAGCAGCCCAGGGGGCTCGGGTAACACTGAAGCTTTCTTT
CASSPGGSGNTEAFF
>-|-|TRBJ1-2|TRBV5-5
TGTGCCAGCTCCGGGCAGGGTTCGAGTGGCTACACCTTC
CASSGQGSSGYTF
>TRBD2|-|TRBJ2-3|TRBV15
TGTGCCACCAGCAGAGTAGGGCGGGGGAGCGCGCAGTATTTT
CATSRVGRGSAQYF
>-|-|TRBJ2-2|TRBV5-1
TGCGCCAGCAGCTTCGCAGGGGTGGATACCGGGGAGCTGTTTTTT
CASSFAGVDTGELFF
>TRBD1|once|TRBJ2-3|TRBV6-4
TGTGCCAGCAGTGTGAGGGGGCTGAGCACAGATACGCAGTATTTT
CASSVRGLSTDTQYF
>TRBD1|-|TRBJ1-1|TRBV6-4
TGTGCCAGCAGGCGGGACAGTCAGAACACTGAAGCTTTCTTT
CASRRDSQNTEAFF
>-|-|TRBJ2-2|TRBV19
TGTGCCAGTAGTATGCAGGTCAACTGGGAGCTGTTTTTT
CASSMQVNWELFF
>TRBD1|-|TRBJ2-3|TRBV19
TGTGCCAGTAGTAGCCGACAGGGGAGAACAGATACGCAGTATTTT
CASSSRQGRTDTQYF
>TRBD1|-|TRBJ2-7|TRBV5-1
TGCGCCAGCAGCGTATACTCACAGGGACAGGGTTCCTACGAGCAGTACTTC
CASSVYSQGQGSYEQYF
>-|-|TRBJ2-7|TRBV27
TGTGCCAGCAGTCCCGCCGGGAGACCCTACGAGCAGTACTTC
CASSPAGRPYEQYF
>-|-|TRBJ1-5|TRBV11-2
TGTGCCAGCAGCTTAGATGTCATGCGGGGGTTGAATCAGCCCCAGCATTTT
CASSLDVMRGLNQPQHF
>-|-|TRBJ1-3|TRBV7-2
TGTGCCAGCAGCTTATCTAGTCGGGTTGACTCTGGAAACACCATATATTTT
CASSLSSRVDSGNTIYF
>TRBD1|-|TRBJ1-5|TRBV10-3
TGTGCCATCAGTGAGGGGACAGGGCCTAGCAATCAGCCCCAGCATTTT
CAISEGTGPSNQPQHF
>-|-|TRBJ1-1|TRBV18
TGTGCCAGCTCGTACGACAGATACACTGAAGCTTTCTTT
CASSYDRYTEAFF
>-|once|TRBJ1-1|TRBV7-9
TGTGCCAGCAGCTTAGGGGGCCCAGGGAACACTGAAGCTTTCTTT
CASSLGGPGNTEAFF